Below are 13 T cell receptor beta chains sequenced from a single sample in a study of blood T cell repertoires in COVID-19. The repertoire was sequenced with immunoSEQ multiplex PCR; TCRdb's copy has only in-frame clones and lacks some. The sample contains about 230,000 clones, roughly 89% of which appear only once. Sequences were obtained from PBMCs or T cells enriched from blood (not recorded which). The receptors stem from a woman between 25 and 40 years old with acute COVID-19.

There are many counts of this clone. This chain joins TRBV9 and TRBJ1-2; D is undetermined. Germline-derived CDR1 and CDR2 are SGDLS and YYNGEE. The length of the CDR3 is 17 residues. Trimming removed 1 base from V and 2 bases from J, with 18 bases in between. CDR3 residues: CASSVSGELTLNYGYTF. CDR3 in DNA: TGTGCCAGCAGCGTATCGGGAGAACTAACCCTGAACTATGGCTACACCTTC.

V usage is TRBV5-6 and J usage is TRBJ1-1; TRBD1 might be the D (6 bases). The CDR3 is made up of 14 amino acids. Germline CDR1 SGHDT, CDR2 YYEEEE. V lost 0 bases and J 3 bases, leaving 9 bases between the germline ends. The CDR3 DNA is TGTGCCAGCAGCTTGGACCAGGGGTACACTGAAGCTTTCTTT. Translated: CASSLDQGYTEAFF.

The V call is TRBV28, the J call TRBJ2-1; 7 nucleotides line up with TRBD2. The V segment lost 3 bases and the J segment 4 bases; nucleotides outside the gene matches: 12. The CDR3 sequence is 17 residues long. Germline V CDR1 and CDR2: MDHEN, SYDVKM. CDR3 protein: CASSFGAFGGWYNEQFF. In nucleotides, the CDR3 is TGTGCCAGCAGTTTTGGGGCCTTCGGGGGGTGGTACAATGAGCAGTTCTTC.

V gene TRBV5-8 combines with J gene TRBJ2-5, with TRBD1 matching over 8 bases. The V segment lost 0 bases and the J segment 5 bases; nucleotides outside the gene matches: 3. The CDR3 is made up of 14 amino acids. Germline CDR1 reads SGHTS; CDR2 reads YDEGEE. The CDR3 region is CASSLGTGGETQYF. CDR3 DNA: TGTGCCAGCAGCTTGGGTACAGGGGGGGAGACCCAGTACTTC.

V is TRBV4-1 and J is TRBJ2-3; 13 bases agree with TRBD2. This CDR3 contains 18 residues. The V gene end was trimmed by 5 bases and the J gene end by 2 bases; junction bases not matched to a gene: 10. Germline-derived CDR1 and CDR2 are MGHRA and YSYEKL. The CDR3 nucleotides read TGCGCCAGCAGCAGAGGACTAGCGGGGGAGCTTACCACAGATACGCAGTATTTT. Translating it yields CASSRGLAGELTTDTQYF.

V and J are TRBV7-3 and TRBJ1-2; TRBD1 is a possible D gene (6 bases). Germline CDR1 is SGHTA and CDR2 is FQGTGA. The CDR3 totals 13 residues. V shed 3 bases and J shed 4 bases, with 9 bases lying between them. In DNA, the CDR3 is TGTGCCAGCAGCTTTCAGGGGACCTATGGCTACACCTTC. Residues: CASSFQGTYGYTF.

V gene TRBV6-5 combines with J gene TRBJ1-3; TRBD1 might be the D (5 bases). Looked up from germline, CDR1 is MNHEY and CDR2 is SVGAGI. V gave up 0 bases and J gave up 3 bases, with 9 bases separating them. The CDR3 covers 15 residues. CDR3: CASSYSRAGGNTIYF. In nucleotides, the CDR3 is TGTGCCAGCAGTTACTCCAGGGCTGGTGGAAACACCATATATTTT.

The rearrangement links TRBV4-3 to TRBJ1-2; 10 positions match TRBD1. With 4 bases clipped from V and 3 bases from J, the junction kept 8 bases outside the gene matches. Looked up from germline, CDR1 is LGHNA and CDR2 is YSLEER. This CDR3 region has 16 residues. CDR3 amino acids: CASSPLPGQGHYGYTF. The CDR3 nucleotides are TGCGCCAGCAGCCCACTACCGGGACAGGGGCACTATGGCTACACCTTC.

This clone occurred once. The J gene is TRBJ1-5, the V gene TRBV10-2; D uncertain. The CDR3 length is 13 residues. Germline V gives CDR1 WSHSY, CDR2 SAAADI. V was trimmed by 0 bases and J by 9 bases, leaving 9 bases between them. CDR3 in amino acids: CASSESTRGPQHF. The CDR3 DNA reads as TGCGCCAGCAGTGAGTCGACTCGGGGGCCCCAGCATTTT.

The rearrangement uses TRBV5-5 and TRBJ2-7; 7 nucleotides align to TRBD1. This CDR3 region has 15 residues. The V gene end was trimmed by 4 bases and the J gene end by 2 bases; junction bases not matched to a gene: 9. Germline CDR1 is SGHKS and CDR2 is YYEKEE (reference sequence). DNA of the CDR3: TGTGCCAGCAGCCCAAGCCGACAGGGCCCCTACGAGCAGTACTTC. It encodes CASSPSRQGPYEQYF. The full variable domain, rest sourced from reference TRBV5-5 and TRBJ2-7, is DAGVTQSPTHLIKTRGQQVTLRCSPISGHKSVSWYQQVLGQGPQFIFQYYEKEERGRGNFPDRFSARQFPNYSSELNVNALLLGDSALYLCASSPSRQGPYEQYFGPGTRLTVT.

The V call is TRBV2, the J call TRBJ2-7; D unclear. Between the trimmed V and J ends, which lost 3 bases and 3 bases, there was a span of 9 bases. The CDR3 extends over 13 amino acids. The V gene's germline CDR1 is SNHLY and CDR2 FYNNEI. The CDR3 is CASSEGNRYEQYF. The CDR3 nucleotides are TGTGCCAGCAGTGAGGGCAACCGCTACGAGCAGTACTTC.

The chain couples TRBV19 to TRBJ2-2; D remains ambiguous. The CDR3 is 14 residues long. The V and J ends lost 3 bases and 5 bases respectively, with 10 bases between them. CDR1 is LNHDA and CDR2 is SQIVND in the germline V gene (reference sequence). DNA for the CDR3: TGTGCCAGTAGTATTTCAGTCCAAACCGGGGAGCTGTTTTTT. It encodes CASSISVQTGELFF.

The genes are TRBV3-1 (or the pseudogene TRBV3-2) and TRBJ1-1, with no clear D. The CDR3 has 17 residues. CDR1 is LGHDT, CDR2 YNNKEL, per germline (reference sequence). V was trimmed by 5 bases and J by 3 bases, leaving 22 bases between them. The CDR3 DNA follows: TGTGCCAGCAGCTACCACGGCCTCTCGACCCGGGACACTGAAGCTTTCTTT. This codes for CASSYHGLSTRDTEAFF.